Below, 20 T cell receptor beta chains from the same sample are listed, as sequenced in a study of T-cell memory formation after mild COVID-19. TCRdb fed the 5' RACE reads into MiXCR, producing one record per CDR3 protein. The sample yields 400,000 to 500,000 distinct CDR3 sequences, about a sixth seen once. Sequencing was carried out using PBMCs or a T cell subset sorted from them (not recorded which). These receptors all come from a young man who had mild COVID-19 (a few samples of this study predate the infection). Cell type and time point are not known.

This clonotype has ten or more counts. V and J are TRBV12-3 or TRBV12-4 and TRBJ2-3; 7 bases fit TRBD1. With V trimmed by 5 bases and J by 0 bases, 5 bases remained unmatched. This CDR3 spans 15 amino acids. The CDR3 nucleotides are TGTGCCAGCAGTCCGGACAGGACAAGCACAGATACGCAGTATTTT. Its protein product is CASSPDRTSTDTQYF.

This chain joins TRBV6-5 and TRBJ2-5; D possibly matches TRBD1 or TRBD2 (6 bases each). This CDR3 is 15 amino acids long. The germline V and J ends were trimmed by 4 bases and 2 bases, with 14 bases remaining between them. Germline V lookup: CDR1 MNHEY, CDR2 SVGAGI. CDR3 DNA sequence: TGTGCCAGCAGTTGGGGGGCCGGGACACAAGAGACCCAGTACTTC. It yields the protein CASSWGAGTQETQYF.

The chain employs TRBV20-1 and TRBJ2-2; no clear D gene. From germline, CDR1 is DFQATT and CDR2 SNEGSKA (reference sequence). CDR3 length: 12 residues. V lost 7 bases to trimming and J lost 6 bases, with 12 bases between them. The CDR3, as DNA: TGCAGTGTCAGATCCTTTGCCGGGGAGCTGTTTTTT. This translates into CSVRSFAGELFF.

This clonotype was seen ten or more times. This sequence joins TRBV5-5 and TRBJ2-5; TRBD2 matches 9 bases. CDR3 length: 15 amino acids. The V gene's germline CDR1 is SGHKS and CDR2 YYEKEE (reference sequence). The V gene end was trimmed by 0 bases and the J gene end by 5 bases; junction bases not matched to a gene: 5. The CDR3 is CASSLGLAVGETQYF. In DNA, the CDR3 is TGTGCCAGCAGCTTGGGACTAGCGGTAGGGGAGACCCAGTACTTC.

V gene TRBV6-2 or TRBV6-3 combines with J gene TRBJ2-2; D gene unclear. The V end was cut by 6 bases, the J end by 1 base, with 12 bases between. CDR1 MNHEY and CDR2 SVGEGT come from the germline V gene. This CDR3 comprises 15 residues. The chain's CDR3 is CASRNRALNTGELFF. The CDR3, as DNA: TGTGCCAGCAGAAACCGGGCCTTGAACACCGGGGAGCTGTTTTTT.

At least ten counts were recorded for this clonotype. The V call is TRBV20-1, the J call TRBJ1-1, with a tentative D call TRBD1 (5 bases). This CDR3 is 13 amino acids long. V was cut by 0 bases and J by 6 bases, with 11 bases left in between. CDR1 DFQATT and CDR2 SNEGSKA come from the germline V gene (reference sequence). The CDR3 loop reads CSARDGKGSEAFF. DNA of the CDR3: TGCAGTGCTAGAGATGGGAAGGGGTCTGAAGCTTTCTTT.

The chain joins TRBV7-2 to TRBJ2-2, with D possibly matching TRBD2 (5 bases). The CDR3 consists of 13 residues. V was clipped by 6 bases and J by 6 bases, with 11 bases between them. CDR1 is SGHTA and CDR2 is FQGNSA in the germline V gene. The CDR3 reads CASRPTRAGELFF. DNA of the CDR3: TGTGCCAGCAGGCCTACTAGGGCCGGGGAGCTGTTTTTT.

This clonotype was detected a few times. The chain joins TRBV6-2 or TRBV6-3 to TRBJ2-1; 8 bases map to TRBD2. J lost 4 bases, V lost 11 bases, and 13 bases had no gene match. The CDR3 contains 15 residues. Germline assignment: CDR1 MNHEY and CDR2 SVGEGT. The CDR3 loop reads CASAGDDGNYNEQFF. Here the CDR3 DNA reads TGTGCCTCAGCGGGGGACGACGGAAATTACAATGAGCAGTTCTTC.

With respect to this clonotype: Compared with germline, one end of the junction differs, possibly owing to a read error. The gene calls are TRBV10-3 and TRBJ1-5; perhaps TRBD1 as D (6 bases). Germline CDR1 and CDR2: ENHRY and SYGVKD. There are 13 residues in the CDR3. The CDR3 nucleotides read TGTGCCATCAGTCCAGGGGTAAATCAGCCCAAGCATTTT. Protein: CAISPGVNQPKHF.

The V gene is TRBV7-2, the J gene TRBJ1-5, with 8 bases aligning to TRBD1. The germline CDR1 and CDR2 sequences are SGHTA and FQGNSA. CDR3 length: 14 residues. Losses at the gene ends were 8 bases for V and 5 bases for J; bases not matched to a gene: 8. CDR3: CASGPGQEYQPQHF. CDR3 nucleotide sequence: TGTGCCAGCGGGCCGGGACAGGAATATCAGCCCCAGCATTTT.

Many counts were recorded for this clonotype. The chain has TRBV5-1 and TRBJ2-7; tentatively, D is TRBD1 (6 bases). The CDR3 has 16 residues. Germline values: CDR1 SGHRS, CDR2 YFSETQ. V was trimmed by 0 bases and J by 0 bases, leaving 13 bases between them. As DNA, the CDR3 is TGCGCCAGCAGCTTGGGAGGGACATCGTCCTCCTACGAGCAGTACTTC. It yields the protein CASSLGGTSSSYEQYF.

This clonotype appeared a single time. J is TRBJ1-1 and V is TRBV27, with TRBD1 matching over 10 bases. The CDR3 runs to 13 residues. CDR1 is MNHEY, CDR2 SMNVEV, per germline (reference sequence). Trimming at V came to 5 bases and at J to 7 bases, leaving 4 bases not matched to a gene. The CDR3 DNA follows: TGTGCCAGCAGTCATGGGGACAGGGGTGAAGCTTTCTTT. It encodes CASSHGDRGEAFF.

J is TRBJ2-2 and V is TRBV7-6; D unresolved. This CDR3 contains 14 residues. V was clipped by 1 base and J by 4 bases, with 7 bases between them. CDR1 and CDR2 (germline): SGHVS, FNYEAQ. CDR3 bases: TGTGCCAGCAGCTTAGGTAGCTTCACCGGGGAGCTGTTTTTT. Translation gives CASSLGSFTGELFF.

The chain couples TRBV25-1 to TRBJ1-1; D gene uncertain. The CDR3 totals 14 residues. Germline values: CDR1 MGHDK, CDR2 SYGVNS. V lost 4 bases and J lost 5, with 14 bases in between. CDR3 in amino acids: CASSGWTVGTEAFF. In DNA form, the CDR3 reads TGTGCCAGCAGTGGCTGGACGGTGGGAACTGAAGCTTTCTTT.

The chain is built from TRBV18 and TRBJ1-3; TRBD1 is a possible D gene (5 bases). The V end was cut by 3 bases, the J end by 4 bases, with 19 bases between. The CDR3 runs to 17 residues. CDR1 and CDR2 from the germline V gene are KGHSH and LQKENI. CDR3 nucleotides: TGTGCCAGCTCACCCATTACTTCCGGGACCGAAGGAAACACCATATATTTT. This codes for CASSPITSGTEGNTIYF.

V is TRBV6-2 or TRBV6-3 and J is TRBJ2-2; 8 bases are a match to TRBD2. V shed 9 bases and J 4 bases; nucleotides not matched to a gene: 13. The CDR3 totals 16 residues. Per germline, CDR1 MNHEY and CDR2 SVGEGT. The CDR3 here is CARTTVGRGPTGELFF. CDR3 coding DNA: TGTGCCAGAACTACGGTCGGGAGGGGTCCCACCGGGGAGCTGTTTTTT.

V is TRBV12-3 or TRBV12-4 and J is TRBJ2-5, with 7 positions matching TRBD1. This CDR3 has 16 amino acids. J was trimmed by 5 bases and V by 5 bases; bases with no gene match: 14. CDR3 DNA sequence: TGTGCCAGCAGTGAACCAACCGCCACAGGGGATGAGACCCAGTACTTC. Protein product: CASSEPTATGDETQYF.

CDR3 loop: CASSLQQGHTEAFF. In nucleotides, the CDR3 is TGCGCCAGCAGCTTGCAACAGGGGCACACTGAAGCTTTCTTT. The V gene is TRBV5-1, the J gene TRBJ1-1, with 7 bases identical to TRBD1. The CDR3 covers 14 residues. Germline assignment: CDR1 SGHRS and CDR2 YFSETQ. With V trimmed by 1 base and J by 3 bases, 3 bases remained unmatched.

This clonotype has ten or more counts. This chain links TRBV5-1 with TRBJ1-1; 9 nucleotides match TRBD1. The germline V gene encodes CDR1 SGHRS and CDR2 YFSETQ. Trimming took 0 bases from V and 2 from J; bases not matched to a gene: 2. The CDR3 is made up of 15 amino acids. The CDR3 nucleotides read TGCGCCAGCAGCTTGGACAGGGGGCTTAACACTGAAGCTTTCTTT. Translated: CASSLDRGLNTEAFF. The entire variable domain, with the rest obtained from reference TRBV5-1 and TRBJ1-1, is as follows: KAGVTQTPRYLIKTRGQQVTLSCSPISGHRSVSWYQQTPGQGLQFLFEYFSETQRNKGNFPGRFSGRQFSNSRSEMNVSTLELGDSALYLCASSLDRGLNTEAFFGQGTRLTVV.

The rearrangement links TRBV5-1 to TRBJ2-1; 8 nucleotides agree with TRBD1. From germline, CDR1 is SGHRS and CDR2 YFSETQ. The CDR3 has 15 amino acids. Unmatched junction bases numbered 5, after V lost 4 bases and J lost 2 bases. CDR3 bases: TGCGCCAGCAGCCCCGGGACAGGAGCCTACAATGAGCAGTTCTTC. Residues: CASSPGTGAYNEQFF.